The sequence of this TCR beta chain was determined in a study of blood T cells in healthy people across ages. Alongside a J-beta primer mix, a sample-barcoded 5' primer served in a second PCR lasting about 7 to 11 cycles. TCRdb used MiXCR to reprocess the 5' RACE reads, holding one entry per CDR3 protein. This sample has about 640,000 distinct CDR3 sequences, with under 65% found just once. CDR1 and CDR2 from the germline V gene are SGHTA and FQGNSA. The trim removed 3 bases at V and 6 bases at J, leaving 7 bases unmatched. CDR3 length: 15 residues. The receptor was derived from a man in his fifties or sixties in good health. The genes are TRBV7-2 and TRBJ1-5; 8 bases line up with TRBD1. What was sequenced was blood. The CDR3 sequence is CASSFGQGGTQPQHF. The CDR3 bases are TGTGCCAGCAGCTTCGGACAGGGAGGCACTCAGCCCCAGCATTTT.